The sequence of this TCR beta chain was determined in a study of T cells in Graves' hyperthyroidism and ophthalmopathy. This clonotype was detected ten times or more. Regions amplified from RNA transcripts were the TCR beta CDR3 regions. Primed by the HTBI set, a first-round RT-PCR was run on the TCR CDR3. TCRdb reprocessed the multiplex PCR reads with MiXCR, giving one entry per CDR3 protein. Of fewer than 110,000 distinct CDR3 sequences detected, about 15% appear once; the ten largest clones hold 40% to 50%. Trimming cost V 6 bases and J 3 bases, with 5 bases left between them. The CDR3 runs 11 residues. Germline V gene sequence: CDR1 SGHAT, CDR2 FQNNGV.

This clonotype originated in a woman aged 50 to 60 with Graves' hyperthyroidism. J is TRBJ1-1 and V is TRBV11-2; D call uncertain. Material: blood. CDR3 sequence (DNA): TGTGCCAGCAGTTTGGACACTGAAGCTTTCTTT. It is translated as CASSLDTEAFF.